The subject of this entry is one T cell receptor beta chain. What it recognizes is unknown. The source of the sample is a study of a mutant IDH1 vaccine in newly diagnosed glioma. Time point described: week 35, safety follow-up. Every vaccination contained 300 ug of the mutant IDH1 20-mer peptide and was paired with topical imiquimod. Data came from immunoSEQ multiplex PCR; TCRdb stores just in-frame clones and leaves some out. Of 60,000 or so clones in the sample, around four fifths were seen once. The TCR was taken from a man aged 30 to 45 with glioma. This specimen was PBMCs, taken from a glioma patient whose treatment included an IDH1 peptide vaccine.

The CDR3 coding sequence is TGTGCCAGCAGCGCCCGACTAGAACAAGAGACCCAGTACTTC. Translation: CASSARLEQETQYF. The chain employs TRBV13 and TRBJ2-5, with a tentative D call TRBD2 (6 bases). This CDR3 comprises 14 residues. Trimming took 5 bases from V and 2 from J, leaving 12 bases between them. Germline V gene lookup returns CDR1 PRHDT and CDR2 FYEKMQ (reference sequence).